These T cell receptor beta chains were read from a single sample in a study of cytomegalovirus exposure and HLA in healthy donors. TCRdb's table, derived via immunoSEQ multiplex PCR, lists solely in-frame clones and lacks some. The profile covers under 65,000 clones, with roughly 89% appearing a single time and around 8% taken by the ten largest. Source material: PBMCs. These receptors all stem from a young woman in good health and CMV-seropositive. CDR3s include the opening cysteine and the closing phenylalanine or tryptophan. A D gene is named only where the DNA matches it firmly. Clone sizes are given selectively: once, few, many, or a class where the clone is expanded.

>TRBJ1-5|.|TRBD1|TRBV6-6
CASSTRDRGQDQPQHF
TGTGCCAGCAGTACCCGGGACAGGGGGCAAGATCAGCCCCAGCATTTT
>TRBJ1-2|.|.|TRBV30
CASKQDPANYGYTF
TGTGCCTCCAAACAGGACCCAGCGAACTATGGCTACACCTTC
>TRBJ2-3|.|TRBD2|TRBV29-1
CSVSRTSGGAVPTQYF
TGCAGCGTGTCTCGTACTAGCGGGGGGGCCGTCCCGACGCAGTATTTT
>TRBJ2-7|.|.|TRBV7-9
CASSPSGGYEQYF
TGTGCCAGCAGCCCCTCAGGGGGGTACGAGCAGTACTTC
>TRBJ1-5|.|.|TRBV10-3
CASSSGQPQHF
TGTGCCTCCAGCTCCGGGCAGCCCCAGCATTTT
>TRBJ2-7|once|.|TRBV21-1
CASSRYPRDRLLSEQYF
TGTGCCAGCAGCAGATACCCCCGGGACAGGCTTCTTAGCGAGCAGTACTTC
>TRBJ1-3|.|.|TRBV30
CAWSVLGGSGNTIYF
TGTGCCTGGAGTGTACTGGGGGGCTCTGGAAACACCATATATTTT
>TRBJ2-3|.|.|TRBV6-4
CASSTGGGETDTQYF
TGTGCCAGCAGTACAGGGGGGGGTGAGACAGATACGCAGTATTTT
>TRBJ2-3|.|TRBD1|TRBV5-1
CASSLESWGTGGPITDTQYF
TGCGCCAGCAGCTTGGAGTCCTGGGGGACAGGGGGGCCCATCACAGATACGCAGTATTTT
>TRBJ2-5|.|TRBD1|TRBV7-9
CASSPRQGRETQYF
TGTGCCAGCAGCCCAAGACAGGGGCGAGAGACCCAGTACTTC
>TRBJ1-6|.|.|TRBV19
CASSKERGFHF
TGTGCGAGTAGTAAGGAGAGGGGGTTCCACTTT
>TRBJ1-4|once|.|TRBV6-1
CASSDVQSSYNEKLFF
TGTGCCAGCAGTGATGTACAGAGCTCCTATAATGAAAAACTGTTTTTT
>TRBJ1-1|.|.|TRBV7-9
CASSLATEAFF
TGTGCCAGCAGCCTGGCCACTGAAGCTTTCTTT
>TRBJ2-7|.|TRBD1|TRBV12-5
CASGLLGTGGPSEQYF
TGTGCTAGTGGTTTGCTCGGGACAGGGGGACCCTCCGAGCAGTACTTC
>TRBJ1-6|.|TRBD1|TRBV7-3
CASSSGQPNSPLHF
TGTGCCAGCAGCTCGGGACAGCCTAATTCACCCCTCCACTTT
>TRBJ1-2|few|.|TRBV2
CASSRLNGYTF
TGTGCCAGCAGCCGACTCAATGGCTACACCTTC
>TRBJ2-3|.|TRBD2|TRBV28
CASSLPSGGTDTQYF
TGTGCCAGCAGTTTACCTAGCGGGGGCACAGATACGCAGTATTTT
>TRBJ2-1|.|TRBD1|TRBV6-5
CALQGSSYNEQFF
TGTGCCCTACAGGGGTCGTCCTACAATGAGCAGTTCTTC
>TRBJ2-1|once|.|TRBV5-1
CASSEGGNEQFF
TGCGCCAGCAGCGAAGGGGGCAATGAGCAGTTCTTC
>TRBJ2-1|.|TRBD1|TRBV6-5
CASSHRGSYNEQFF
TGTGCCAGCAGTCACAGGGGCAGTTACAATGAGCAGTTCTTC
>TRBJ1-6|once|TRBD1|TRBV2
CASSSTGARSSYNSPLHF
TGTGCCAGCAGTTCTACAGGGGCCCGGAGCTCCTATAATTCACCCCTCCACTTT
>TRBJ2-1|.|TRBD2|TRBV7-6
CASSLIGPGGRYEQFF
TGTGCCAGCAGCTTAATAGGGCCGGGGGGGCGGTATGAGCAGTTCTTC
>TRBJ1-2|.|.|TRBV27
CASSLGGRGGYTF
TGTGCCAGCAGTTTAGGCGGTAGGGGCGGCTACACCTTC
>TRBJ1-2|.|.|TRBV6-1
CASIRGVYGYTF
TGTGCCAGCATTCGAGGCGTTTATGGCTACACCTTC
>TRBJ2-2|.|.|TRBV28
CASRSGLNTGELFF
TGTGCCAGCAGGAGCGGGTTGAACACCGGGGAGCTGTTTTTT
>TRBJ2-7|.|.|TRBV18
CASSPGQTYEQYF
TGTGCCAGCTCACCAGGACAGACCTACGAGCAGTACTTC
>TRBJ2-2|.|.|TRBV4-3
CASSQVPGANTGELFF
TGCGCCAGCAGCCAAGTACCAGGGGCGAACACCGGGGAGCTGTTTTTT
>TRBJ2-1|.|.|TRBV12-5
CASGFGGSAYNEQFF
TGTGCTAGTGGTTTCGGGGGAAGCGCCTACAATGAGCAGTTCTTC
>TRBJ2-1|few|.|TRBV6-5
CASGFGTFYNEQFF
TGTGCCAGCGGTTTCGGGACATTTTACAATGAGCAGTTCTTC
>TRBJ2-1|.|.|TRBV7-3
CASSTTGLPYNEQFF
TGTGCCAGCAGTACCACGGGACTGCCTTACAATGAGCAGTTCTTC
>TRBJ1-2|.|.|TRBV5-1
CASSLAPSTGWTMGYTF
TGCGCCAGCAGCTTGGCCCCGTCAACCGGGTGGACAATGGGCTACACCTTC
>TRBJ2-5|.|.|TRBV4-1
CASSQGLVMAETQYF
TGCGCCAGCAGCCAAGGACTAGTGATGGCGGAGACCCAGTACTTC
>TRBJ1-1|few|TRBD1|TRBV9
CASSQDRGGTEAFF
TGTGCCAGCAGCCAGGACAGGGGGGGCACTGAAGCTTTCTTT
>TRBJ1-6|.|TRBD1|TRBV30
CAWREQGAPYNSPLHF
TGTGCCTGGAGGGAACAGGGGGCACCCTATAATTCACCCCTCCACTTT
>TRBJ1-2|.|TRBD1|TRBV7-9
CASSLETGQANYGYTF
TGTGCCAGCAGCTTAGAGACAGGGCAAGCTAACTATGGCTACACCTTC
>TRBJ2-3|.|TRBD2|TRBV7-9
CASSLTSGRVTDTQYF
TGTGCCAGCAGCTTGACTAGCGGGCGGGTGACAGATACGCAGTATTTT
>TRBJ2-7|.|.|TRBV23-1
CASSQSYYEQYF
TGCGCCAGCAGTCAATCGTACTACGAGCAGTACTTC
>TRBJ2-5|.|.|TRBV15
CATSSSQFQETQYF
TGTGCCACCAGCAGCTCACAGTTCCAAGAGACCCAGTACTTC
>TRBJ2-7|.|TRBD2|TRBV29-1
CSGTLAGVYEQYF
TGCAGCGGTACTCTAGCGGGGGTCTACGAGCAGTACTTC
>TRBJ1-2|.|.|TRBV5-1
CASSLGETYGYTF
TGCGCCAGCAGCTTGGGGGAGACGTATGGCTACACCTTC
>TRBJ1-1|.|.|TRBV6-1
CASSVMGGTEAFF
TGTGCCAGCAGTGTTATGGGGGGTACTGAAGCTTTCTTT
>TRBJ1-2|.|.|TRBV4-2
CASSQDGMRDGVGYTF
TGTGCCAGCAGCCAAGATGGGATGCGGGATGGGGTCGGCTACACCTTC
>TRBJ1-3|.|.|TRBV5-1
CASSLDTYSGNTIYF
TGCGCCAGCAGCTTAGACACTTACTCTGGAAACACCATATATTTT
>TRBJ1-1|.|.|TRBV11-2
CASSRGWTFGAFF
TGTGCCAGCAGCCGCGGGTGGACCTTCGGAGCTTTCTTT
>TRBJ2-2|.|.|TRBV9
CASSVAGKPGELFF
TGTGCCAGCAGCGTAGCAGGGAAGCCCGGGGAGCTGTTTTTT
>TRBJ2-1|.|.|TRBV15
CATSTGGTGSFGNEQFF
TGTGCCACCAGCACAGGAGGGACTGGGTCTTTTGGGAATGAGCAGTTCTTC